This T cell receptor (beta chain) was profiled in a study of beta chain features in type 1 diabetes. The sequenced template was cDNA made from the entire isolated RNA. Sequenced naive, central memory and regulatory T cell samples produced an average of around 3.9 million reads. Clones were sequenced by immunoSEQ multiplex PCR, and TCRdb holds only the in-frame ones, with some missing. The repertoire holds about 370,000 clones, around 9.6% seen once, with roughly 0.54% in the top ten. Study conclusions and caveats: The study found moderately but significantly shorter TCRB CDR3s in all four CD4+ subsets of Type 1 diabetes patients. Sampled from patients, naive, central memory and Treg TCRB repertoires appeared more similar than those sampled from healthy donors.

Losses at the gene ends were 3 bases for V and 5 bases for J; bases not matched to a gene: 10. CDR1 SGHNT and CDR2 YYREEE come from the germline V gene (reference sequence). The CDR3 has 15 amino acids. Worth noting for this clone: Its antigen is not identified.

The origin of this receptor is a man aged 25 to 45 with type 1 diabetes. This sequence joins TRBV5-4 and TRBJ1-1, with 7 bases fitting TRBD1. The source material was central memory CD4+ T cells from blood. This chain's CDR3 is CASSSGGQPGTEAFF. CDR3 coding DNA: TGTGCCAGCAGCTCGGGGGGACAGCCGGGAACTGAAGCTTTCTTT.